These 13 T cell receptor beta chains were sequenced from one sample in a study of T cell responses to AZD1222 COVID-19 vaccine. Sequencing was performed with immunoSEQ multiplex PCR; in TCRdb, only in-frame clones are kept and a portion is missing. The top ten hold roughly 6.9% of the sample, which has over 150,000 clones, 80% to 90% seen once. The specimen comprised peripheral blood, sampled on day 0 of AZD1222 vaccination. These TCRs come from an adult in good health.

The chain recombines TRBV4-2 with TRBJ2-7, with 9 bases that match TRBD2. Germline values: CDR1 LGHNA, CDR2 YNFKEQ. This CDR3 has 18 residues. Trimming took 3 bases from V and 7 from J; bases not matched to a gene: 19. CDR3 loop: CASSQLTSRAGGFLEQYF. The DNA of the CDR3 is TGTGCCAGCAGCCAGCTTACCTCCCGAGCGGGGGGTTTTTTAGAGCAGTACTTC.

The rearrangement links TRBV27 to TRBJ1-6; no definite D call. The germline CDR1 and CDR2 sequences are MNHEY and SMNVEV (reference sequence). Trimming stripped 4 bases from V and 4 bases from J, with 11 bases between. The CDR3 runs 15 residues. CDR3: CASSYSSGYNSPLHF. The DNA of the CDR3 is TGTGCCAGCAGTTATAGTTCAGGTTATAATTCACCCCTCCACTTT.

The chain is built from TRBV7-2 and TRBJ1-1; TRBD1 matches 7 bases. The V gene's germline CDR1 is SGHTA and CDR2 FQGNSA. V shed 2 bases, J shed 2 bases, and the junction held 5 bases outside the gene matches. This CDR3 comprises 15 residues. CDR3 DNA: TGTGCCAGCAGCTTACAGACAGGGATTAACACTGAAGCTTTCTTT. Residues: CASSLQTGINTEAFF. The full variable domain, its missing parts supplied by reference TRBV7-2 and TRBJ1-1, is GAGVSQSPSNKVTEKGKDVELRCDPISGHTALYWYRQSLGQGLEFLIYFQGNSAPDKSGLPSDRFSAERTGGSVSTLTIQRTQQEDSAVYLCASSLQTGINTEAFFGQGTRLTVV.

The chain joins TRBV6-2 or TRBV6-3 to TRBJ2-7; D is unresolved. From germline, CDR1 is MNHEY and CDR2 SVGEGT. This CDR3 spans 17 amino acids. With 0 bases removed from V and 2 bases from J, the gap between germline ends came to 17 bases. CDR3 DNA sequence: TGTGCCAGCAGTTACTCGATTGGCAGGTCCCTCGCCTACGAGCAGTACTTC. Its protein is CASSYSIGRSLAYEQYF.

With regard to this clone: Other DNA variants within this sample encode the same CDR3. The V and J genes are TRBV6-5 and TRBJ1-3; D is uncertain. The ends were cut back, 0 bases at V and 0 bases at J, with 3 bases in the middle. This CDR3 region has 14 residues. The germline gives CDR1 MNHEY, CDR2 SVGAGI. The CDR3 coding sequence is TGTGCCAGCAGTTACTCCTCCTCTGGAAACACCATATATTTT. Protein: CASSYSSSGNTIYF.

The rearrangement links TRBV4-3 to TRBJ1-1; D not certain. The germline V gene encodes CDR1 LGHNA and CDR2 YSLEER. The CDR3 length is 13 residues. The ends were cut back, 0 bases at V and 1 base at J, with 3 bases in the middle. The CDR3 loop is CASSQERNTEAFF. The CDR3 DNA is TGCGCCAGCAGCCAAGAAAGGAACACTGAAGCTTTCTTT.

As concerns this clone: An end of the junction differs from the germline gene, which may be a read error. CDR3 region: CASTLGRGADTQYF. CDR3 DNA: TGTGCCAGCACCTTGGGGCGGGGGGCAGATACGCAGTATTTT. The chain links TRBV5-6 to TRBJ2-3, with TRBD2 identical over 8 bases. Germline V CDR1 and CDR2: SGHDT, YYEEEE. CDR3 length equals 14 residues.

The chain uses TRBV10-3 and TRBJ2-1; 7 bases align to TRBD2. Germline values: CDR1 ENHRY, CDR2 SYGVKD. The CDR3 has 15 amino acids. V lost 3 bases and J lost 5; bases outside the gene matches: 7. The CDR3 is CAISEERGGDNEQFF. The CDR3 region has the DNA TGTGCCATCAGTGAAGAGCGTGGGGGGGACAATGAGCAGTTCTTC.

As DNA, the CDR3 is TGTGCCTGGAGTCTAGGGGGCTATTCCTACGAGCAGTACTTC. Protein: CAWSLGGYSYEQYF. The V and J genes are TRBV30 and TRBJ2-7, with 7 nucleotides matching TRBD1. This CDR3 has 14 residues. After removal of 2 bases from V and 1 base from J, the junction contained 5 bases not matched to a gene. Germline V gene data show CDR1 as GTSNPN and CDR2 as SVGIG (reference sequence).

The V call is TRBV13, the J call TRBJ2-7, with D unresolved. V was cut by 5 bases and J by 1 base, with 15 bases left in between. Germline CDR1 PRHDT, CDR2 FYEKMQ (reference sequence). The CDR3 extends over 15 amino acids. This CDR3 is CASSRAYLGSYEQYF. In DNA form, the CDR3 reads TGTGCCAGCAGCCGTGCGTATCTGGGTTCCTACGAGCAGTACTTC.

A single count supports this clone. The chain links TRBV27 to TRBJ1-4, with 10 bases that match TRBD1. CDR3 length: 13 residues. The germline gives CDR1 MNHEY, CDR2 SMNVEV (reference sequence). J lost 8 bases, V lost 6 bases, and 3 bases had no gene match. The CDR3 DNA follows: TGTGCCAGCAGGCGGGACAGGGGAGAAAAACTGTTTTTT. Translating gives CASRRDRGEKLFF.

This clone was detected once. The V and J genes are TRBV9 and TRBJ2-5; TRBD2 agrees at 8 bases. Germline lookup yields CDR1 SGDLS and CDR2 YYNGEE. J gave up 5 bases and V 1 base, and 7 bases lay outside the gene matches. CDR3 length: 15 residues. CDR3 coding DNA: TGTGCCAGCAGCGTAATGACTAGCGCCGAGGAGACCCAGTACTTC. This sequence encodes CASSVMTSAEETQYF.

CDR3 DNA sequence: TGTGCCATCAGTTCACGAGGGACAGGGGGCGACGAGCAGTACTTC. Its protein product is CAISSRGTGGDEQYF. The rearrangement uses TRBV10-3 and TRBJ2-7, with 12 bases fitting TRBD1. CDR1 and CDR2 from the germline V gene are ENHRY and SYGVKD. Germline trimming cut 5 bases from V and 5 bases from J; bases unmatched to any gene: 7. The CDR3 is made up of 15 amino acids.